The rows below give T cell receptor beta chains drawn from one sample of a study of T cell changes during pregnancy in multiple sclerosis. Repertoires were generated with immunoSEQ multiplex PCR, while TCRdb's copy carries only in-frame clones and drops some. The sample yields tens of thousands of clones, about 89% seen once. The sequences come from peripheral blood, collected in the second trimester of pregnancy. These receptors were collected from a female donor with multiple sclerosis, enrolled in a pregnancy study. CDR3s include the opening cysteine and the closing phenylalanine or tryptophan. Each record gives: V gene, clone size, J gene, D gene, CDR3 protein, CDR3 DNA. D genes are given only for firm matches. Some rows mark clone size as missing; the rest say once, few, many or name a class of expanded clone.

V: TRBV29-1
size: NA
J: TRBJ2-7
D: TRBD1
CDR3: CSVEAYKSTGGNLYEQYF
DNA: TGCAGCGTTGAGGCTTACAAATCGACAGGGGGCAACCTCTACGAGCAGTACTTC

V: TRBV5-4
size: NA
J: TRBJ1-5
D: NA
CDR3: CASSHNQPQHF
DNA: TGTGCCAGCAGCCACAATCAGCCCCAGCATTTT

V: TRBV7-3
size: NA
J: TRBJ2-6
D: NA
CDR3: CASSLGLSGANVLTF
DNA: TGTGCCAGCAGCTTAGGGCTTTCTGGGGCCAACGTCCTGACTTTC

V: TRBV13
size: few
J: TRBJ1-1
D: NA
CDR3: CASSSRGRTEAFF
DNA: TGTGCCAGCAGCTCCCGAGGGCGCACTGAAGCTTTCTTT

V: TRBV6-4
size: NA
J: TRBJ2-3
D: NA
CDR3: CASSRHPGDGEDTQYF
DNA: TGTGCCAGCAGCCGACATCCAGGGGACGGGGAAGATACGCAGTATTTT

V: TRBV18
size: NA
J: TRBJ1-3
D: TRBD1
CDR3: CASSPLDRGGISGNTIYF
DNA: TGTGCCAGCTCACCCCTCGACAGGGGGGGGATCTCTGGAAACACCATATATTTT

V: TRBV15
size: NA
J: TRBJ1-5
D: NA
CDR3: CATSRVLRENSNQPQHF
DNA: TGTGCCACCAGCAGAGTTCTAAGAGAAAATAGCAATCAGCCCCAGCATTTT

V: TRBV6-5
size: NA
J: TRBJ1-4
D: NA
CDR3: CASRPRVGEKLFF
DNA: TGTGCCAGCAGACCCCGGGTGGGTGAAAAACTGTTTTTT

V: TRBV20-1
size: NA
J: TRBJ1-2
D: NA
CDR3: CSAHGDYGYTF
DNA: TGCAGTGCTCACGGGGACTATGGCTACACCTTC

V: TRBV15
size: NA
J: TRBJ2-2
D: TRBD1
CDR3: CATRKGGESGELFF
DNA: TGTGCCACCCGGAAAGGGGGCGAATCCGGGGAGCTGTTTTTT